Sequencing of this T cell receptor (beta chain) was carried out in a study of shared clonotypes between healthy human individuals. The method was immunoSEQ multiplex PCR; TCRdb's version includes in-frame clones alone and lacks a portion of them. The profile shows around 560,000 clones, roughly 96% of them singletons. Study results and limitations: Owing to a small donor count, the genetic and exposure-history diversity represented was limited. Inspection by rarefaction showed sorted-subset sequencing to be incomplete despite large depth.

The CDR3 is made up of 14 amino acids. Germline V gives CDR1 GTSNPN, CDR2 SVGIG (reference sequence). V was trimmed by 4 bases and J by 1 base, leaving 12 bases between them. With regard to this clone: What it recognizes is unknown.

Naive CD8 cells comprised CD45RO-negative, CCR7-positively selected cells, excluding terminally differentiated effector memory CD45RA+ cells. The rearrangement links TRBV30 to TRBJ2-3; a possible D gene is TRBD2 (5 bases). The clonotype was recovered from a young woman in good health. The sequenced material came from naive CD8+ T cells sorted from blood. The CDR3 sequence: CAWTVGAGTDTQYF. The CDR3 DNA reads as TGTGCCTGGACCGTGGGAGCAGGCACAGATACGCAGTATTTT.